Presented here are 20 T cell receptor beta chains from one specimen sequenced in a study of shared clonotypes between healthy human individuals. Sequencing used immunoSEQ multiplex PCR; TCRdb keeps in-frame clones, though not all of them. The table has a few hundred thousand clones, around 77% seen once; the top ten hold 9.5% to 15%. The sample taken for sequencing was PBMCs. Source of these receptors: a woman in her thirties or forties in good health. Some clones in this sample may be carry-over from other donors' samples.

About this clone: A far larger clone lies a single base away; this is likely a read error. The sample holds other DNA sequences that translate to the same CDR3. The gene calls are TRBV5-6 and TRBJ1-1; 7 positions agree with TRBD1. The V gene's germline CDR1 is SGHDT and CDR2 YYEEEE. This CDR3 region has 17 residues. CDR3 nucleotides: TGTGCCAGCAGCCGACTACTGACAGGGAGGAGGGAAACTGAAGCCTTCTTT. It encodes CASSRLLTGRRETEAFF.

The V and J genes are TRBV29-1 and TRBJ2-5; TRBD2 matches at 9 bases. The CDR3 is made up of 14 amino acids. Germline trimming cut 5 bases from V and 2 bases from J; bases unmatched to any gene: 6. Germline CDR1 SQVTM, CDR2 ANQGSEA. The CDR3 DNA follows: TGCAGCGTTTATCGACTAGCGGATCAAGAGACCCAGTACTTC. Translation gives CSVYRLADQETQYF.

This rearrangement joins TRBV29-1 to TRBJ2-1; 12 nucleotides agree with TRBD1. The junction had 5 bases not matched to a gene; V was cut back by 4 bases and J by 7 bases. This CDR3 comprises 14 residues. CDR1 SQVTM and CDR2 ANQGSEA come from the germline V gene. This CDR3 reads CSVGDRGLGNEQFF. As DNA, the CDR3 is TGCAGCGTTGGGGACAGGGGGCTTGGGAATGAGCAGTTCTTC.

This clone was counted at least ten times. The chain has TRBV5-4 and TRBJ2-3; 7 bases are a match to TRBD2. The ends lost 0 bases at V and 2 bases at J; junction bases unmatched: 15. CDR1 SGHNT and CDR2 YYREEE come from the germline V gene (reference sequence). This CDR3 region has 19 residues. The chain's CDR3 is CASSLVGGGSSGATDTQYF. For the CDR3, the DNA is TGTGCCAGCAGCTTGGTTGGGGGTGGTTCTAGCGGAGCCACAGATACGCAGTATTTT.

This clone showed up just once. This chain links TRBV4-3 with TRBJ2-3, with D unresolved. Trimming left V 3 bases short and J 2 bases short, with 12 bases between. CDR1 and CDR2 (germline): LGHNA, YSLEER. CDR3 length: 15 amino acids. The CDR3 nucleotides are TGCGCCAGCAGCCACTTTCCAGACCACACAGATACGCAGTATTTT. The encoded protein is CASSHFPDHTDTQYF.

J is TRBJ2-7 and V is TRBV19, with 10 bases that match TRBD1. Germline values: CDR1 LNHDA, CDR2 SQIVND (reference sequence). This CDR3 has 16 residues. V lost 3 bases, J lost 6 bases, and 11 bases stayed unmatched. The CDR3 DNA reads as TGTGCCAGTAGTATTCAGGGGACAGGGGTCATTGGCGAGCAGTACTTC. Translated: CASSIQGTGVIGEQYF.

This chain links TRBV4-3 with TRBJ1-2; D is unresolved. The CDR3 length is 18 residues. CDR1 LGHNA and CDR2 YSLEER come from the germline V gene. Trimming removed 0 bases from V and 2 bases from J, with 19 bases in between. The CDR3: CASSQDGVAGAPNYGYTF. Written as DNA, the CDR3 is TGCGCCAGCAGCCAAGATGGGGTGGCAGGCGCCCCGAACTATGGCTACACCTTC.

This chain links TRBV29-1 with TRBJ1-2, with 7 bases aligning to TRBD1. Germline trimming cut 0 bases from V and 3 bases from J; bases unmatched to any gene: 16. The CDR3 has 18 residues. Germline CDR1 reads SQVTM; CDR2 reads ANQGSEA. The CDR3 is CSVEDQRQGSFLYYGYTF. As DNA, the CDR3 is TGCAGCGTTGAAGATCAAAGACAGGGATCATTCCTCTACTATGGCTACACCTTC.

This chain connects TRBV10-3 to TRBJ2-1; D remains unclear. The V and J ends lost 5 bases and 7 bases respectively, with 12 bases between them. The CDR3 runs to 13 residues. Germline values: CDR1 ENHRY, CDR2 SYGVKD. The CDR3 nucleotides read TGTGCCATCAGTATCGGTGATCCGAATGAGCAGTTCTTC. This codes for CAISIGDPNEQFF.

This chain links TRBV5-1 with TRBJ2-1, with 10 bases lining up with TRBD2. CDR1 and CDR2 (germline): SGHRS, YFSETQ. The trim removed 4 bases at V and 2 bases at J, leaving 6 bases unmatched. CDR3 length: 16 residues. The CDR3 sequence: CASSPPLAGAYNEQFF. For the CDR3, the DNA is TGCGCCAGCAGCCCCCCTCTAGCGGGAGCCTACAATGAGCAGTTCTTC.

This chain joins TRBV6-6 and TRBJ2-4; no definite D call. Germline V gene sequence: CDR1 MNHNY, CDR2 SVGAGI (reference sequence). The CDR3 is made up of 11 amino acids. V was trimmed by 5 bases and J by 5 bases, leaving 4 bases between them. Here the CDR3 reads CASSRENIQYF. CDR3 bases: TGTGCCAGCAGTAGAGAAAACATTCAGTACTTC.

CDR3 nucleotides: TGCAGCGTTGCCGGGACAGGGGATTCACCCCTCCACTTT. Translation: CSVAGTGDSPLHF. This chain uses TRBV29-1 with TRBJ1-6, with 10 bases matching TRBD1. The germline V gene encodes CDR1 SQVTM and CDR2 ANQGSEA. The CDR3 totals 13 residues. The ends lost 4 bases at V and 8 bases at J; junction bases unmatched: 2.

There are a few counts of this clone. The chain employs TRBV7-3 and TRBJ2-1; the D call may be TRBD1 or TRBD2 (6 bases each). The germline gives CDR1 SGHTA, CDR2 FQGTGA. The CDR3 has 15 amino acids. V was clipped by 6 bases and J by 8 bases, with 20 bases between them. DNA of the CDR3: TGTGCCAGCAGTGTGGGGGGCTCGGCCTCCTATGAGCAGTTCTTC. Translation gives CASSVGGSASYEQFF. Filled out from reference TRBV7-3 and TRBJ2-1, the complete variable domain reads GAGVSQTPSNKVTEKGKYVELRCDPISGHTALYWYRQSLGQGPEFLIYFQGTGAADDSGLPNDRFFAVRPEGSVSTLKIQRTERGDSAVYLCASSVGGSASYEQFFGPGTRLTVL.

The rearrangement joins TRBV21-1 to TRBJ1-1; TRBD1 is the table's D call, not checked against the DNA. TRBV21-1 is annotated as a pseudogene. The CDR3 loop spans 16 amino acids. CDR3 in DNA: TGTGCCAGCAGCAAATCGAAAGAAGACAGAAACACTGAAGCTTTCTTT. The encoded protein is CASSKSKEDRNTEAFF.

The V and J genes are TRBV7-9 and TRBJ2-7; D gene unclear. TRBJ2-5 explains the end of the DNA better; the J call may be wrong. This CDR3 has 12 residues. The germline CDR1 and CDR2 sequences are SEHNR and FQNEAQ (reference sequence). CDR3 in amino acids: CASSLAIETQYF. The CDR3 nucleotides read TGTGCCAGCAGCTTAGCGATCGAGACCCAGTACTTC.

The V call is TRBV14, the J call TRBJ1-3; D gene uncertain. The CDR3 totals 17 residues. Germline V gene sequence: CDR1 SGHDN, CDR2 FVKESK. V dropped 0 bases and J dropped 0 bases, with 12 bases sitting between them. The CDR3 protein is CASSQDYSPDSGNTIYF. The DNA of the CDR3 is TGTGCCAGCAGCCAAGATTACAGCCCGGACTCTGGAAACACCATATATTTT.

About this clone itself: This may stem from a read error, because a much larger clone lies one nucleotide away. The sample has other DNA sequences that encode this CDR3 too. The chain has TRBV5-4 and TRBJ2-5; maybe TRBD1 (5 bases). Germline CDR1 SGHNT, CDR2 YYREEE (reference sequence). The CDR3 extends over 15 amino acids. Trimming took off 3 bases at V and 11 bases at J, with 23 bases between the two ends. The chain's CDR3 is CASSSDQGNRYEQYF. The CDR3 DNA sequence: TGTGCCAGCAGCTCTGACCAGGGAAACCGCTATGAGCAGTACTTC. Full variable domain (remainder filled in from reference TRBV5-4 and TRBJ2-5): ETGVTQSPTHLIKTRGQQVTLRCSSQSGHNTVSWYQQALGQGPQFIFQYYREEENGRGNFPPRFSGLQFPNYSSELNVNALELDDSALYLCASSSDQGNRYEQYFGPGTRLLVL.

The V and J genes are TRBV30 and TRBJ2-7, with 7 bases identical to TRBD2. Trimming cost V 7 bases and J 2 bases; bases outside gene matches: 8. The CDR3 spans 13 residues. Germline V gene sequence: CDR1 GTSNPN, CDR2 SVGIG (reference sequence). CDR3 DNA: TGTGCCTCACACGGGGGAGGGACCTACGAGCAGTACTTC. It specifies CASHGGGTYEQYF.

This clone occurred once. Given a much more abundant clone one base away, this may be a read error. The genes are TRBV28 and TRBJ2-2; 7 bases are shared with TRBD2. V lost 6 bases to trimming and J lost 3 bases; unmatched junction nucleotides: 10. The CDR3 has 16 residues. The V gene's germline CDR1 is MDHEN and CDR2 SYDVKM. The DNA for the CDR3 is TGTGCCAGCAGAACCGGGACTAACGGATACACCGGGGAGCTGTTTTTT. Protein sequence: CASRTGTNGYTGELFF. Variable domain in full (rest from reference TRBV28 and TRBJ2-2): DVKVTQSSRYLVKRTGEKVFLECVQDMDHENMFWYRQDPGLGLRLIYFSYDVKMKEKGDIPEGYSVSREKKERFSLILESASTNQTSMYLCASRTGTNGYTGELFFGEGSRLTVL.

This clone was counted between two and nine times. The CDR3 DNA is TGTGCCAGTAGCGCGGGACTCTACAATGAGCAGTTCTTC. This encodes CASSAGLYNEQFF. The chain joins TRBV19 to TRBJ2-1, with a possible D match to TRBD2 (6 bases). Deletions cut 6 bases from V and 3 bases from J, with 9 bases between. The CDR3 consists of 13 residues. The germline V gene has CDR1 LNHDA and CDR2 SQIVND (reference sequence).